The clone carrying this T cell receptor beta chain was seen ten or more times. Its cognate antigen is unknown. This entry is derived from a study of CD8 T cells in ankylosing spondylitis. With 4 bases removed from V and 2 bases from J, the gap between germline ends came to 10 bases. CDR3 length: 14 amino acids. The germline V gene has CDR1 SGHTS and CDR2 YDEGEE. One entry per CDR3 protein, called by TCRdb with MiXCR from the 5' RACE reads. The data hold 500,000 or so distinct CDR3 sequences, with over 4% observed a single time. Points from the study as a whole: Disease-linked clones were CD8+ and relatively rare in peripheral blood. Typical of ankylosing spondylitis blood, it appeared, was a TCR beta motif of eight highly homologous variants.

This receptor was identified in a male donor with ankylosing spondylitis. This chain joins TRBV5-8 and TRBJ1-5; D possibly corresponds to TRBD1 (6 bases). Sequenced material: blood, either unsorted or a sorted T cell fraction (not recorded which). CDR3 sequence: CASSDRRGNQPQHF. In DNA form, the CDR3 reads TGTGCCAGCAGCGACAGGAGAGGCAATCAGCCCCAGCATTTT.